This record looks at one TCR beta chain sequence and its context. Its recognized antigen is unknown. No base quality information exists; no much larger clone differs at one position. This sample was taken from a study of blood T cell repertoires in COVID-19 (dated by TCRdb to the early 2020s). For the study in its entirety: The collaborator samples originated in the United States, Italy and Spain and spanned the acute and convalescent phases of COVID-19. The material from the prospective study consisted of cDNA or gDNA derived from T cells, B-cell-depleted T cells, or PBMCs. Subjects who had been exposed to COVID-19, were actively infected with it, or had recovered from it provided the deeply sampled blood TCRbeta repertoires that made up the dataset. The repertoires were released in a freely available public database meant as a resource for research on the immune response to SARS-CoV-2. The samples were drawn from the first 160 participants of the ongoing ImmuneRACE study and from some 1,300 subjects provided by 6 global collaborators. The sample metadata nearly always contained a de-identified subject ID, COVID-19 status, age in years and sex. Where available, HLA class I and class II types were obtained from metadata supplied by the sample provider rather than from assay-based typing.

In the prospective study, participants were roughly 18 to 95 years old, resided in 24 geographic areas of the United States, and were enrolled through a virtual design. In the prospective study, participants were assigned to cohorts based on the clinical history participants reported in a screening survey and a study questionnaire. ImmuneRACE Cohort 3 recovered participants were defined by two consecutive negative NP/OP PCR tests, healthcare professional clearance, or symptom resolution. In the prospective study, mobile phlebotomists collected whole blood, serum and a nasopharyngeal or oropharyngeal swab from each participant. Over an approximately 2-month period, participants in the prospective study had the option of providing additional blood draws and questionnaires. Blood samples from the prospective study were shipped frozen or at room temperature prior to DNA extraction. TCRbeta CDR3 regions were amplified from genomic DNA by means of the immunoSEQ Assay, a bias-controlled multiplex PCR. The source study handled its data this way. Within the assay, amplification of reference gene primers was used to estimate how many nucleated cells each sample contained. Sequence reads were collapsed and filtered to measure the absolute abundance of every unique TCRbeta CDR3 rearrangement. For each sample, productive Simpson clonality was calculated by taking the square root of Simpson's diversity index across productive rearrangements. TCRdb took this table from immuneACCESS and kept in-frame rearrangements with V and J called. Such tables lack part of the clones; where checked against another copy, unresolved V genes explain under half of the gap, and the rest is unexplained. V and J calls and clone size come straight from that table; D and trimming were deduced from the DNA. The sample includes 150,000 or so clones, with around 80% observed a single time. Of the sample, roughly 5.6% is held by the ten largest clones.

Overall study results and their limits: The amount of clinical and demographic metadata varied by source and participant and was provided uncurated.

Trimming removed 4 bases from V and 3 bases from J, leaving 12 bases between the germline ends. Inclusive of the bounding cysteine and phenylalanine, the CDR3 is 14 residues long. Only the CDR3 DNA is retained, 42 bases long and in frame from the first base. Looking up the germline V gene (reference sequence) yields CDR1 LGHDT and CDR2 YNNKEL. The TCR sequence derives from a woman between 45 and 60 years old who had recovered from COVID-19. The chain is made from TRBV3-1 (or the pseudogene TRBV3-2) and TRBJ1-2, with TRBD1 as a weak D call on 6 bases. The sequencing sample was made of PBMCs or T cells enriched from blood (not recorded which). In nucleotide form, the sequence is TGTGCCAGCAGCCGTGGGGGCCGGGACTATGGCTACACCTTC. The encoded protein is CASSRGGRDYGYTF.